This T cell receptor beta chain was recorded in a study of blood T cell repertoires in COVID-19. About the research overall: Italy, Spain and the United States were the sources of the convalescent and acute COVID-19 samples. From T cells, B-cell-depleted T cells, or PBMCs came the material, which was cDNA or gDNA.

V gave up 3 bases and J gave up 4 bases; unmatched junction bases: 2. The CDR3 is 14 amino acids. Germline values: CDR1 LGHDT, CDR2 YNNKEL (reference sequence). Study processing details: By means of reference gene primer amplification, nucleated cell counts were estimated. TCRdb keeps only in-frame clones here, not all; method: immunoSEQ multiplex PCR. The V and J calls and clone size are taken from that table; D and trimming were inferred from the DNA. The sample lists about 250,000 clones, roughly 80% occurring once. Sequencing was carried out using peripheral blood. The TCR originated in a woman older than 75 with acute or convalescent COVID-19. This chain connects TRBV3-1 (or the pseudogene TRBV3-2) to TRBJ2-1; TRBD2 matches at 8 bases. CDR3 in amino acids: CASSHRGGYNEQFF. Written as DNA, the CDR3 is TGTGCCAGCAGCCACCGGGGGGGTTACAATGAGCAGTTCTTC.